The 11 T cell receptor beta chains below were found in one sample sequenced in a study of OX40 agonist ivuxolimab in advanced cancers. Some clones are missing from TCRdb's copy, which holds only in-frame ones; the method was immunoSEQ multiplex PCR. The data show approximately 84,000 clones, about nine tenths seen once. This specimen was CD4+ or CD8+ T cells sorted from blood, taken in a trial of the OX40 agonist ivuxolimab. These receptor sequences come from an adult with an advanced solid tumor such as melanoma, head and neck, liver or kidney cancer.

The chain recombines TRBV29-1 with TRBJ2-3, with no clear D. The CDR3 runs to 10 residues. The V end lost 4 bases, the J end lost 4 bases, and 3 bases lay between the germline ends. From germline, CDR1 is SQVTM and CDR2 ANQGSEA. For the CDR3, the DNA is TGCAGCGTTGGGGCAGATACGCAGTATTTT. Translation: CSVGADTQYF.

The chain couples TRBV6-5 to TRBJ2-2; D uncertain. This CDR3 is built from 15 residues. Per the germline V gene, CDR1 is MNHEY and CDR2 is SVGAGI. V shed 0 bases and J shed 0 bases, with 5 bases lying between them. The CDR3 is CASSYSTTNTGELFF. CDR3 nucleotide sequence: TGTGCCAGCAGTTACTCTACCACGAACACCGGGGAGCTGTTTTTT.

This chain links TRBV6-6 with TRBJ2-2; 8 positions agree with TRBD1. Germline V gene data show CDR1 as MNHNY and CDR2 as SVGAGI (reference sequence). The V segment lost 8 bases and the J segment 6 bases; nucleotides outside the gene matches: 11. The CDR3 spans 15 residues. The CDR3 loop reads CASGQETGAAGELFF. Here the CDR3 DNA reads TGTGCCAGCGGTCAGGAGACAGGGGCCGCCGGGGAGCTGTTTTTT.

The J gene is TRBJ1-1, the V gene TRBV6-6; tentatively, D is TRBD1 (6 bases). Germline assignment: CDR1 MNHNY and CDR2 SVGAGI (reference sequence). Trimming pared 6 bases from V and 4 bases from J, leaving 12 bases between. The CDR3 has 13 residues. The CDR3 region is CASRQGGSTEAFF. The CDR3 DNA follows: TGTGCCAGCAGACAGGGAGGGAGCACTGAAGCTTTCTTT.

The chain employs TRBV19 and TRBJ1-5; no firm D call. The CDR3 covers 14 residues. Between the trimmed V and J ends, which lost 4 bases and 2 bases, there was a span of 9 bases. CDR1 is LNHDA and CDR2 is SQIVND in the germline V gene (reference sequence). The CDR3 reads CASSTGEGNQPQHF. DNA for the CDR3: TGTGCCAGTAGTACCGGGGAGGGCAATCAGCCCCAGCATTTT.

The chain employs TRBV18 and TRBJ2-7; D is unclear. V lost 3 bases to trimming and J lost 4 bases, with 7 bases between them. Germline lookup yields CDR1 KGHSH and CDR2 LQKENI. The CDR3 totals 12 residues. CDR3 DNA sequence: TGTGCCAGCTCACCCAAAAGTTACGAGCAGTACTTC. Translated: CASSPKSYEQYF.

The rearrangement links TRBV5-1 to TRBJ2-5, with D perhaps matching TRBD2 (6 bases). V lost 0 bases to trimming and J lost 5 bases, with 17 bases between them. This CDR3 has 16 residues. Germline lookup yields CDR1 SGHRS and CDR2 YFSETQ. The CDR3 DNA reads TGCGCCAGCAGCTTGGTCGGGCGGGGTGCGGGGGAGACCCAGTACTTC. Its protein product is CASSLVGRGAGETQYF. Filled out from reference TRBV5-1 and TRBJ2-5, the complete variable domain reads KAGVTQTPRYLIKTRGQQVTLSCSPISGHRSVSWYQQTPGQGLQFLFEYFSETQRNKGNFPGRFSGRQFSNSRSEMNVSTLELGDSALYLCASSLVGRGAGETQYFGPGTRLLVL.

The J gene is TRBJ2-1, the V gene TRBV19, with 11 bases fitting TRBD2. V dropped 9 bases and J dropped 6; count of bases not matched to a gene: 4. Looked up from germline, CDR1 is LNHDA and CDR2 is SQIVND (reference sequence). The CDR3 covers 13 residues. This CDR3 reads CASTGTSGNEQFF. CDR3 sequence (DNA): TGTGCCAGCACCGGGACTAGCGGCAATGAGCAGTTCTTC.

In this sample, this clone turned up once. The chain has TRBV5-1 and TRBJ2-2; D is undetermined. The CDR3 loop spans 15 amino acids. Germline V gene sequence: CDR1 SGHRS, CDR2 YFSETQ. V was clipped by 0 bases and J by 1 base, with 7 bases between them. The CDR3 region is CASSLATMNTGELFF. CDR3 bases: TGCGCCAGCAGCTTGGCGACAATGAACACCGGGGAGCTGTTTTTT.

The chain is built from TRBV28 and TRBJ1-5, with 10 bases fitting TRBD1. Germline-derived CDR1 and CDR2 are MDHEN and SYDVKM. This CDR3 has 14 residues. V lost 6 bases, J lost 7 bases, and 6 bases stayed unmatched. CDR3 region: CASRLGTGVQPQHF. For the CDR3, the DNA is TGTGCCAGCAGGCTCGGGACAGGGGTCCAGCCCCAGCATTTT.

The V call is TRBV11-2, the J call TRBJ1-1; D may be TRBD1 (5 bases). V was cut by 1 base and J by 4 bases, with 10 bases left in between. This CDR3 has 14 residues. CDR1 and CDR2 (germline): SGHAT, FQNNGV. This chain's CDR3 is CASSLAGGGTEAFF. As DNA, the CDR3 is TGTGCCAGCAGCTTAGCTGGGGGGGGCACTGAAGCTTTCTTT.